The clone carrying this T cell receptor (beta chain) was observed a single time. Original data processing: Cell counts per sample came from amplifying reference gene primers. The data were produced by immunoSEQ multiplex PCR, yet TCRdb's version contains in-frame clones alone and is incomplete. V and J calls and clone size follow that table, whereas D and trimming were derived from the DNA. The table lists approximately 75,000 clones, 75% to 90% of them singletons, with around 6.3% in the top ten. Seattle researchers signed up patients amid active infection and tracked them longitudinally. The sample comes from a study of blood T cell repertoires in COVID-19. In the study overall: Sites in the United States, Italy and Spain provided acute and convalescent COVID-19 samples. From T cells, B-cell-depleted T cells, or PBMCs came the material, which was cDNA or gDNA.

The CDR3 sequence is 14 residues long. With 0 bases removed from V and 8 bases from J, the gap between germline ends came to 11 bases. Germline V lookup: CDR1 MGHRA, CDR2 YSYEKL. The V call is TRBV4-1, the J call TRBJ1-5; a possible D gene is TRBD1 (5 bases). This clonotype was sampled from an elderly man with COVID-19, enrolled during active disease. Sample: peripheral blood. The CDR3 here is CASSQDAQEEPQHF. As DNA, the CDR3 is TGCGCCAGCAGCCAAGACGCACAGGAAGAGCCCCAGCATTTT.